Listed below are T cell receptor beta chains from one sample, sequenced in a study of shared clonotypes between healthy human individuals. The protocol was immunoSEQ multiplex PCR, while the TCRdb copy is restricted to in-frame clones and leaves out a portion. The sample contains more than 2,000,000 clones, more than 80% of which appear only once. Sequencing used naive CD4+ T cells from PBMCs. The receptor source for this set is a man aged 18 to 30 in good health. Some clones in this sample may be carry-over from other donors' samples. The CDR3 runs from the conserved cysteine through the conserved F or W. Each record gives: V gene, J gene, CDR3 protein.

TRBV28,TRBJ1-1,CASRRSGRGQITEAFF
TRBV9,TRBJ2-1,CASSPRENEQFF
TRBV30,TRBJ1-1,CAWSDRDTEAFF
TRBV10-1,TRBJ1-1,CASSETTGRMNTEAFF
TRBV5-1,TRBJ1-4,CASRGTGGLVEKLFF
TRBV15,TRBJ1-1,CATSRQENTEAFF
TRBV4-1,TRBJ2-7,CASSLTAVVSYEQYF
TRBV19,TRBJ1-2,CASSLKLRELGYGYTF
TRBV28,TRBJ1-4,CASSLPGTALTTNEKLFF
TRBV30,TRBJ2-7,CAWSLTLREAYEQYF
TRBV7-8,TRBJ1-1,CASSVLTGHTEVFF
TRBV7-9,TRBJ1-1,CASSPQGNKNTEAFF
TRBV28,TRBJ2-1,CASRKGYNEQFF
TRBV14,TRBJ1-2,CASSPLEGSTGGLYGYTF
TRBV30,TRBJ2-1,CAWSVRASGLLGGEFF
TRBV28,TRBJ2-7,CASSSLSRGSSYEQYF
TRBV2,TRBJ2-3,CARGPSASLTQYF
TRBV19,TRBJ2-7,CASRPRSGYEQYF
TRBV6-5,TRBJ2-7,CASSLYRDGPYEQYF
TRBV7-2,TRBJ2-1,CASSLGGAGVVLEQFF
TRBV9,TRBJ2-1,CASSARGGTGAIYNEQFF
TRBV28,TRBJ2-7,CASSGPGTGSYEQYF
TRBV5-1,TRBJ2-3,CASSLTGQSLDTQYF
TRBV28,TRBJ2-7,CASRAGQRRNFEQYF
TRBV18,TRBJ1-2,CASRGAAGGPYGYTF
TRBV28,TRBJ1-4,CASSSPHDSVTGEKLFF
TRBV5-1,TRBJ2-1,CASSLGAGSYNEQFF
TRBV25-1,TRBJ1-6,CASSPHGGGRYNSPLHF
TRBV18,TRBJ2-7,CASSLRDTAGEQYF
TRBV10-3,TRBJ2-6,CATYHGQGAQSGANVLTF
TRBV7-3,TRBJ2-6,CASSFQGTSGANVLTF
TRBV28,TRBJ2-7,CASRNDGTGVYEQYF
TRBV4-2,TRBJ2-1,CASSQDAGNEQFF
TRBV28,TRBJ1-2,CASSPLLRQGKNYGYTF
TRBV28,TRBJ2-7,CASSLDRGRPEQYF
TRBV28,TRBJ2-2,CASSRYRESPAKLFF
TRBV11-1,TRBJ2-2,CASSPRFLAGDTGELFF
TRBV11-3,TRBJ2-5,CASSPTGSRETQYF
TRBV7-2,TRBJ2-7,CASSFRSSGREEQYF
TRBV28,TRBJ2-7,CASSSFESGQVADEQYF
TRBV5-1,TRBJ2-2,CASSFLGSTGITGELFF
TRBV7-9,TRBJ2-5,CASSLAGDQYF
TRBV7-2,TRBJ2-7,CASSLRASGSTSYEQYF
TRBV6-1,TRBJ1-5,CASIQDLYSNQPQHF
TRBV9,TRBJ1-4,CASSVAAGDEKLFF
TRBV5-4,TRBJ2-5,CAAGHRGSQETQYF
TRBV6-5,TRBJ1-1,CASSYRDRDFEAFF
TRBV5-1,TRBJ2-7,CASSPQTGTSGRRNEQYF
TRBV2,TRBJ2-5,CASSEARVRETQYF
TRBV10-3,TRBJ2-7,CAIRSLDYGDYEQYF
TRBV28,TRBJ2-5,CASSPSGGRSGETQYF
TRBV5-4,TRBJ2-1,CASNRGGSYNEQFF
TRBV23-1,TRBJ2-7,CASLPTVWGQLFYEQYF
TRBV10-2,TRBJ1-4,CASSRSATNEKLFF
TRBV7-2,TRBJ2-1,CASSSPPSARGWFF
TRBV7-8,TRBJ1-4,CASSDPLDRVATNEKLFF
TRBV19,TRBJ1-4,CASSRTGGADEKLFF
TRBV28,TRBJ1-5,CASSDPGYSNQPQHF